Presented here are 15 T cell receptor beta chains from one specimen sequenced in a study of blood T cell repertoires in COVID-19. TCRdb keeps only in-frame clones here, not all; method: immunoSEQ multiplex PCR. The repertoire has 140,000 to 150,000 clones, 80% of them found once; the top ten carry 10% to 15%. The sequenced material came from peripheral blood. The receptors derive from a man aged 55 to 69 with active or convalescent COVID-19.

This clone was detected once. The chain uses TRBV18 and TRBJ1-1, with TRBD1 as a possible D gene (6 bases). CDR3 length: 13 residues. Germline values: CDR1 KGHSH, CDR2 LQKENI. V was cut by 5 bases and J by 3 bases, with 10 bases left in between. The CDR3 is CASSLYRDTEAFF. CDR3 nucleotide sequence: TGTGCCAGCTCATTATACAGGGACACTGAAGCTTTCTTT.

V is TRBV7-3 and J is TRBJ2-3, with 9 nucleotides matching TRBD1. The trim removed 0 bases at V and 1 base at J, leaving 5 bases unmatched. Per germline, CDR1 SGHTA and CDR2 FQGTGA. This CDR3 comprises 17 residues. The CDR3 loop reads CASSLTGWDRGTDTQYF. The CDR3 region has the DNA TGTGCCAGCAGCTTAACCGGGTGGGACAGGGGCACAGATACGCAGTATTTT.

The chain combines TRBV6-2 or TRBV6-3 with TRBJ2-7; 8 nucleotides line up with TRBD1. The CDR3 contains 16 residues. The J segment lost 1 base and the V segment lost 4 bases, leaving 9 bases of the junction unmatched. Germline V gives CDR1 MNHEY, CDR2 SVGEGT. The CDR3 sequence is CASSFGWTGFSYEQYF. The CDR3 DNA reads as TGTGCCAGCAGTTTTGGTTGGACAGGGTTTTCCTACGAGCAGTACTTC.

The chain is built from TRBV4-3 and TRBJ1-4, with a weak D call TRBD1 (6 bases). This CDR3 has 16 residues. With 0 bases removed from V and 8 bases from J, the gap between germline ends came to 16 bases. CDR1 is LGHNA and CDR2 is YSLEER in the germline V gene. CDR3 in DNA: TGCGCCAGCAGCCAAGACCACCGGGACAAAGGAGAAAAACTGTTTTTT. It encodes CASSQDHRDKGEKLFF.

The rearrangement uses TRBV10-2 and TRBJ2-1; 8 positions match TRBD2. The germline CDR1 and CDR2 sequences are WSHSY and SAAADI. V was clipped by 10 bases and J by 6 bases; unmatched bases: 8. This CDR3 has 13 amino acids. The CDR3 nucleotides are TGCGCCACTAGACAAGCGGGAGCCAATGAGCAGTTCTTC. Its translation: CATRQAGANEQFF.

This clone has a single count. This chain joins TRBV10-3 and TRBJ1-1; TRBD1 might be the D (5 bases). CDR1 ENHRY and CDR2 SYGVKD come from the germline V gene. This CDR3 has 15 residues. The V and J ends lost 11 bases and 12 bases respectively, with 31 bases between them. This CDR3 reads CAVSTSPEQGVDTFF. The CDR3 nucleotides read TGTGCCGTAAGCACTAGCCCAGAGCAAGGGGTCGACACTTTCTTT.

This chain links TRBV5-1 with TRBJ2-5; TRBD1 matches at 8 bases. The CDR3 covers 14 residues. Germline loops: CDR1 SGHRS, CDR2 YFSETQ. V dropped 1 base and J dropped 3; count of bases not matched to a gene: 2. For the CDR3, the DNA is TGCGCCAGCAGCTTGAACAGGGGGAAAGAGACCCAGTACTTC. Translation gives CASSLNRGKETQYF.

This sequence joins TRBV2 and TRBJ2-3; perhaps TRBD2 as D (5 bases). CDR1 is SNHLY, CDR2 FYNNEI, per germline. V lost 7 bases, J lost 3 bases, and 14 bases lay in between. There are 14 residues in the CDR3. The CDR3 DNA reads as TGTGCCAGCAAAGAGAGGGCCTGGACAGATACGCAGTATTTT. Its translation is CASKERAWTDTQYF.

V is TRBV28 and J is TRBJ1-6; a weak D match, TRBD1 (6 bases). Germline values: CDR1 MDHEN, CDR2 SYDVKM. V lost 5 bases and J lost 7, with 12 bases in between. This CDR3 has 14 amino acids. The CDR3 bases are TGTGCCAGCAGTAACAGGGTAGAAAATTCACCCCTCCACTTT. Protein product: CASSNRVENSPLHF.

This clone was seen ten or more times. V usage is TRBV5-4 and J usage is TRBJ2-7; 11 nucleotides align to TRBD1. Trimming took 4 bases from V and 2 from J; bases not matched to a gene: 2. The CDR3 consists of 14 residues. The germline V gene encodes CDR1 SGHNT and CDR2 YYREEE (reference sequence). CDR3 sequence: CASSPGQGAYEQYF. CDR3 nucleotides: TGTGCCAGCAGCCCGGGACAGGGGGCCTACGAGCAGTACTTC.

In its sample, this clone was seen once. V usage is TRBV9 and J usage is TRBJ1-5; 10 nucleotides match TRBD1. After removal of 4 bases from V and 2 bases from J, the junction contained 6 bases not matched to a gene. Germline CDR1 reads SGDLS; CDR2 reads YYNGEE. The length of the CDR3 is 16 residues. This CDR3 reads CASSPGGTGGNQPQHF. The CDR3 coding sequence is TGTGCCAGCAGCCCAGGGGGGACAGGGGGCAATCAGCCCCAGCATTTT.

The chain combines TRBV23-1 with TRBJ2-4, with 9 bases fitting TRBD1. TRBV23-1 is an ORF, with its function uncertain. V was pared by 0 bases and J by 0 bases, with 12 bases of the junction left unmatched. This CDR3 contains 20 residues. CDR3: CASSQSEDRGHLLAKNIQYF. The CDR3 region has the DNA TGCGCCAGCAGTCAATCTGAGGACAGGGGACACCTACTAGCCAAAAACATTCAGTACTTC.

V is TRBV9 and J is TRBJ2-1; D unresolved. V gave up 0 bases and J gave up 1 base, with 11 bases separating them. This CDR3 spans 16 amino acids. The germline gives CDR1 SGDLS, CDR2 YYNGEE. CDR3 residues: CASSVESPVSYNEQFF. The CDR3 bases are TGTGCCAGCAGCGTAGAGAGCCCCGTATCCTACAATGAGCAGTTCTTC.

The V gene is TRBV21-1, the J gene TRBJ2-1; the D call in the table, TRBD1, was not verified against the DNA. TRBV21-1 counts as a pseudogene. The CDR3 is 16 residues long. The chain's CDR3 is CASMGALSGSYNEQFF. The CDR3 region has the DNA TGTGCCAGCATGGGGGCCCTATCTGGCTCCTACAATGAGCAGTTCTTC.

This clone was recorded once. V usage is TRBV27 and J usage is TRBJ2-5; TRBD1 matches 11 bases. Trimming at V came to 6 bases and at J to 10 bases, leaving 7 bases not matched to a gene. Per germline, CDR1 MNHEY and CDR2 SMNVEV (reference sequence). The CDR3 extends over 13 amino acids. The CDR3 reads CASRGTGGTVQYF. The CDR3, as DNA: TGTGCCAGCAGGGGGACAGGGGGAACGGTCCAGTACTTC.